Below, one T cell receptor beta chain is given with its context. Trimming cost V 4 bases and J 1 base, with 18 bases left between them. The CDR3 contains 17 residues. CDR1 is SEHNR and CDR2 is FQNEAQ in the germline V gene (reference sequence). These data belong to a study of blood T cells in healthy people across ages. Per individual sample, total RNA of at least 5.5 micrograms was extracted. A second PCR of 7 to 11 cycles used a sample-barcoded 5' primer and a J-beta primer mix. TCRdb itself ran the 5' RACE reads through MiXCR, one entry per CDR3 protein. In the table there are 700,000 or so distinct CDR3 sequences, 40% to 45% of which are singletons.

The chain combines TRBV7-9 with TRBJ2-3, with D possibly being TRBD1 (5 bases). The sequencing input was blood. This TCR was sampled from a man aged 80 or over in good health. The CDR3 region is CASSYLGAGVGTDTQYF. DNA for the CDR3: TGTGCCAGCAGCTACCTTGGGGCAGGTGTTGGCACAGATACGCAGTATTTT.